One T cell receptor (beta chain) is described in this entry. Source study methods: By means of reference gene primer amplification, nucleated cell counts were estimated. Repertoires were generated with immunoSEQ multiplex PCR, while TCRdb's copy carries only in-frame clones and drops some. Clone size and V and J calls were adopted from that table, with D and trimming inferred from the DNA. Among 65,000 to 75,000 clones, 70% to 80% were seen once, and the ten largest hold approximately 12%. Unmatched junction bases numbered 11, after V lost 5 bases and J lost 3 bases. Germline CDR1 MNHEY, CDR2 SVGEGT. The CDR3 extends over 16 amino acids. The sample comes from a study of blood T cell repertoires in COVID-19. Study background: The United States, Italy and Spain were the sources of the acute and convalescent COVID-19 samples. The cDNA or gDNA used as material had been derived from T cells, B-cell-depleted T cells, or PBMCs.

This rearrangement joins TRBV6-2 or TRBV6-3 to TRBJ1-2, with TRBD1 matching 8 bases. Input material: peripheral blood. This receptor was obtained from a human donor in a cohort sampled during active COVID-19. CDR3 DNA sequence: TGTGCCAGCAGTGAGAACCCGACAGGGGTGGACTATGGCTACACCTTC. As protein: CASSENPTGVDYGYTF.